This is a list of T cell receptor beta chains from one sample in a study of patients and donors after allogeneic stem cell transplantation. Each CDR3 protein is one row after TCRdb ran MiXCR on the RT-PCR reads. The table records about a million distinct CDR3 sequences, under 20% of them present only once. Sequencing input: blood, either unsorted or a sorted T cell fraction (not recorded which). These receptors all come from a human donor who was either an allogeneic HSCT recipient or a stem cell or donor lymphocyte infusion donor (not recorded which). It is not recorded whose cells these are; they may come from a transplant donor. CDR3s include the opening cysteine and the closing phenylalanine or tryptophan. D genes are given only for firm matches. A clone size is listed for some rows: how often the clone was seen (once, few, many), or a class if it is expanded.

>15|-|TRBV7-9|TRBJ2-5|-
TGTGCCAGCAGCTCCTCGACATCTTCCCAAGAGACCCAGTACTTC
CASSSSTSSQETQYF
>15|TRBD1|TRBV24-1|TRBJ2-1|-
TGTGCCACCAGTGACCGGGACAGGGGGAGGAATGAGCAGTTCTTC
CATSDRDRGRNEQFF
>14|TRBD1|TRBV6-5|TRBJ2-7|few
TGTGCCAGCAGTTATGGACAGGGAGACTACGAGCAGTACTTC
CASSYGQGDYEQYF
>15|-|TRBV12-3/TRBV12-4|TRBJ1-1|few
TGTGCCAGCAGTCGACTAACAGGGCCGAACACTGAAGCTTTCTTT
CASSRLTGPNTEAFF
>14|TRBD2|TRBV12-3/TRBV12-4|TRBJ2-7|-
TGTGCCAGCAGTTTGGCGCGACTAGCGAGGGAGCAGTACTTC
CASSLARLAREQYF
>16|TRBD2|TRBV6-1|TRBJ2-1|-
TGTGCCAGCAGTGACGGGGGGGCTCTGGGTGTATATGAGCAGTTCTTC
CASSDGGALGVYEQFF
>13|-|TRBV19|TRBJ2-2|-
TGTGCCAGTAGTAATACCGGGGTTGGGGAGCTGTTTTTT
CASSNTGVGELFF
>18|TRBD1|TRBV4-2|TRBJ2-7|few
TGTGCCAGCAGCCAAGGGCGATACAGGGGAATGGTGTCCTACGAGCAGTACTTC
CASSQGRYRGMVSYEQYF
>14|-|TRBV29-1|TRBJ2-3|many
TGCAGCGCTAACGGGGTCGGGATCACAGATACGCAGTATTTT
CSANGVGITDTQYF
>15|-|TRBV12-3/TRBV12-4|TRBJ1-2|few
TGTGCCAGCAGTTTTCTGGACTCTTTCAGCTATGGCTACACCTTC
CASSFLDSFSYGYTF
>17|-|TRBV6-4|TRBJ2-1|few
TGTGCCAGCAGTGACTCGCCCTTGGTGACCTCCTACAATGAGCAGTTCTTC
CASSDSPLVTSYNEQFF
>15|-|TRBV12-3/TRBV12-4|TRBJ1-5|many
TGTGCCAGCAGTTTAGATTTTTATAGCAATCAGCCCCAGCATTTT
CASSLDFYSNQPQHF
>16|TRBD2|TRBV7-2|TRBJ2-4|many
TGTGCCAGCAGCTTAGATTCTAGCGGGGGTGCAAACATTCAGTACTTC
CASSLDSSGGANIQYF
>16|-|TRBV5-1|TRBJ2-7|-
TGCGCCAGCAGTCTACCCCGGGACCCCCCGGCCAACGAGCAGTACTTC
CASSLPRDPPANEQYF
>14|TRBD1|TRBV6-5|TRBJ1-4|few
TGTGCCAGCAGTTACCGGGACAGACGTGAAAAACTGTTTTTT
CASSYRDRREKLFF
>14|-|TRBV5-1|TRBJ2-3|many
TGTGCCAGCAGCCTGGGGACTTCTGGAGATACGCAGTATTTT
CASSLGTSGDTQYF
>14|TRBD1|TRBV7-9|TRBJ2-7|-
TGTGCCAGCAGCTTAGGTCAGGGGGTGGACGAGCAGTACTTC
CASSLGQGVDEQYF
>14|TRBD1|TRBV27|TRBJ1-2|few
TGTGCCAGCAGCAGACAGGGGTTTGGACGTGGCTACACCTTC
CASSRQGFGRGYTF
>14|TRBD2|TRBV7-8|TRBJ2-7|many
TGTGCCAGCAGCCCTCGACTAGCGGCCTACGAGCAGTACTTC
CASSPRLAAYEQYF
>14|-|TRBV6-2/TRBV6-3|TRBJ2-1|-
TGTGCCAGCAGTTATTCGTCGGGGCGGAATGAGCAGTTCTTC
CASSYSSGRNEQFF
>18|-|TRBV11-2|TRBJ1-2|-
TGTGCCAGCAGCTTAGAAAGGCGGAGCGGGACATCGAGCTATGGCTACACCTTC
CASSLERRSGTSSYGYTF
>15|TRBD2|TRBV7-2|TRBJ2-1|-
TGTGCCAGCAGGACGGGGGGGCTTGGCCACAATGAGCAGTTCTTC
CASRTGGLGHNEQFF
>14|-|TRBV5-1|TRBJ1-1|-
TGCGCCAGCACCTTAGGGGATTCGAACACTGAAGCTTTCTTT
CASTLGDSNTEAFF
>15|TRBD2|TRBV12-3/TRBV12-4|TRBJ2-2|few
TGTGCCAGCAGTTTGGAGACTAGCGGCCGCGGGGAGCTGTTTTTT
CASSLETSGRGELFF
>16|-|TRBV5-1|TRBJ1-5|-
TGCGCCAGCAGCTTGGAGCCAGATAGGGGCAATCAGCCCCAGCATTTT
CASSLEPDRGNQPQHF
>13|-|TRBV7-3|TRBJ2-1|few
TGTGCCAGCAGCTTAAACAGGTACAATGAGCAGTTCTTC
CASSLNRYNEQFF
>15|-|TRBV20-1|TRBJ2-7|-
TGCAGTGCTAGAGATCGGACAGTCGGAACGGGCGAGCAGTACTTC
CSARDRTVGTGEQYF
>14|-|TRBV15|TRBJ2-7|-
TGTGCCACCAGCAGAGATGGGACCTCCTACGAGCAGTACTTC
CATSRDGTSYEQYF
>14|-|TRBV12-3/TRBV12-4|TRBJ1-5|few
TGTGCCAGCAGTTTCGCAGGGGAAGGTCAGCCCCAGCATTTT
CASSFAGEGQPQHF
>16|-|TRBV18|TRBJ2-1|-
TGTGCCAGCTCAACCAAGTTCCGGACACCCAGTGATGAGCAGTTCTTC
CASSTKFRTPSDEQFF
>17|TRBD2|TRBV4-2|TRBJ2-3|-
TGTGCCAGCAGCCAAGGGAGCGGGAGGGCCTTTACAGATACGCAGTATTTT
CASSQGSGRAFTDTQYF
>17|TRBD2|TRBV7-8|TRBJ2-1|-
TGTGCCAGCAGCCGGCGAACCGGGACTAGCGGGCACAATGAGCAGTTCTTC
CASSRRTGTSGHNEQFF
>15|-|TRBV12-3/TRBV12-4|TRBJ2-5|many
TGTGCCAGCAGTTTAGGGCAGGGGAATCAAGAGACCCAGTACTTC
CASSLGQGNQETQYF
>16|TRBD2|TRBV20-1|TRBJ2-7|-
TGCAGTGCTAGGCAGCCTAGCGGGGGACCTTCTCTCGAGCAGTACTTC
CSARQPSGGPSLEQYF
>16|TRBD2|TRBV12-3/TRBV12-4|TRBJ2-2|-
TGTGCCAGCAGGGCCGGGACTAGCGGGTACACCGGGGAGCTGTTTTTT
CASRAGTSGYTGELFF
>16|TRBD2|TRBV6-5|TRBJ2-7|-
TGTGCCAGCAGTTACTCGGGACCGGGAGGGCAATACGAGCAGTACTTC
CASSYSGPGGQYEQYF
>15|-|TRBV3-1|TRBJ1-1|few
TGTGCCAGCAGCTCCCGAACCAGGGGGAACACTGAAGCTTTCTTT
CASSSRTRGNTEAFF
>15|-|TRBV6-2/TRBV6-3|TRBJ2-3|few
TGTGCCAGCAGTTACGGGCGGAGCCGGGCAGATACGCAGTATTTT
CASSYGRSRADTQYF
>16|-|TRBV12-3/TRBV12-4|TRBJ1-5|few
TGTGCCAGCAGTTTGGAGGGACGGCCTTTAAATCAGCCCCAGCATTTT
CASSLEGRPLNQPQHF
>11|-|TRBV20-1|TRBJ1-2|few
TGCAGTGCGGCGACTGGTATTGGCTACACCTTC
CSAATGIGYTF
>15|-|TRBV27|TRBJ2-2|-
TGTGCCAGCAGTTTTCTGGCCGATCGGGCCGGGGAGCTGTTTTTT
CASSFLADRAGELFF
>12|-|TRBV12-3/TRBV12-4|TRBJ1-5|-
TGTGCCAGCAGTAGCCGGGGTCAGCCCCAGCATTTT
CASSSRGQPQHF
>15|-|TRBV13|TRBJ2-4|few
TGTGCCAGCAGCTTTTTAGACTGGTACAAAAACATTCAGTACTTC
CASSFLDWYKNIQYF
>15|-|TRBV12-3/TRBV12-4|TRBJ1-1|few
TGTGCCAGCAGAAGGACGGGACTGAGGGGCACTGAAGCTTTCTTT
CASRRTGLRGTEAFF
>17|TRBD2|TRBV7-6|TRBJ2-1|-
TGTGCCAGCAGCTTAGCAAAGAAGCGGGAGGGCAGCGTGAAGCAGTTCTTC
CASSLAKKREGSVKQFF
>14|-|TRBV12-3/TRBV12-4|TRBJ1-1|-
TGTGCCAGCAGTTTAGACAGGCCCGGCACTGAAGCTTTCTTT
CASSLDRPGTEAFF
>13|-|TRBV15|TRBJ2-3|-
TGTGCCACCAGCCTCAGGGTCACAGATACGCAGTATTTT
CATSLRVTDTQYF
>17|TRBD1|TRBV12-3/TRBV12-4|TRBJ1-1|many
TGTGCCAGCAGTCCCCAGGGGGCCATGGGGGAGAACACTGAAGCTTTCTTT
CASSPQGAMGENTEAFF
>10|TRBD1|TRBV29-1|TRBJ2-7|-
TGCAGCGCCGGGACAGATGAGCAGTACTTC
CSAGTDEQYF
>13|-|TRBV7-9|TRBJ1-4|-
TGTGCCAGCGCGGACAGATCACCCGAAAAACTGTTTTTT
CASADRSPEKLFF
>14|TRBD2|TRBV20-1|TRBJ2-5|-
TGCAGTGCTAAACTAGCGGGGCTTCAAGAGACCCAGTACTTC
CSAKLAGLQETQYF
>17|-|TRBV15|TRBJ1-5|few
TGTGCCACCAGCAGAGATTGGAGGACACAGAGCAATCAGCCCCAGCATTTT
CATSRDWRTQSNQPQHF
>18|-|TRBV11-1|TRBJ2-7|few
TGTGCCAGCAGCTTAGAACGTGCCGGTCTCTCCCTACGGGACGAGCAGTACTTC
CASSLERAGLSLRDEQYF
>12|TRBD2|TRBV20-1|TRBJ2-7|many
TGCAGTGCTAGAGCGGGAGGGGACGAGCAGTACTTC
CSARAGGDEQYF
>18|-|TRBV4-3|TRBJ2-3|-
TGCGCCAGCAGCCAAGCCCTATGGATTAACCATAGCACAGATACGCAGTATTTT
CASSQALWINHSTDTQYF
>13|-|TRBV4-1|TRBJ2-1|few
TGCGCCAGCAGCCAACTCCCCGGAAATGAGCAGTTCTTC
CASSQLPGNEQFF
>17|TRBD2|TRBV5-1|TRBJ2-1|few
TGCGCCAGCAGGGGCGGGGGGGCCCTTCTTCTATACAATGAGCAGTTCTTC
CASRGGGALLLYNEQFF
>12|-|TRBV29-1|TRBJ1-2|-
TGCAGCGGGGGGAGGGTCGAGTATGGCTACACCTTC
CSGGRVEYGYTF